This T cell receptor beta chain came from a study of T cells after yellow fever vaccination. It was through 5'RACE template switching that TCR cDNA was made, with a universal primer site and UMIs added. TCRdb re-called the 5' RACE reads with MiXCR, one entry per CDR3 protein. This sample has around 100,000 distinct CDR3 sequences, with 8.4% found just once. Study-wide findings and caveats: The secondary response was weaker but peaked faster, day 5 versus 15. Detected again after the booster were most primary-vaccination clones, at 95% to 96% CD4 and 80% to 90% CD8. From the bulk population, abundant clonotypes could contaminate and appear within FACS-sorted repertoires.

This clonotype was counted ten times or more. Its antigen is undetermined. The clonotype was recovered from a young man who received the YFV17D yellow fever vaccine. The sequencing used CD8+ T cells sorted from PBMCs, collected 45 days after the yellow fever booster vaccination.

The CDR3 bases are TGTGCCAGCAGCTCCCTCTGGCAGGGTGTGATTTCAGATACGCAGTATTTT. This translates into CASSSLWQGVISDTQYF. V usage is TRBV7-2 and J usage is TRBJ2-3; TRBD1 is a possible D gene (5 bases). This CDR3 comprises 17 residues. With 4 bases removed from V and 4 bases from J, the gap between germline ends came to 21 bases. Germline CDR1 SGHTA, CDR2 FQGNSA.